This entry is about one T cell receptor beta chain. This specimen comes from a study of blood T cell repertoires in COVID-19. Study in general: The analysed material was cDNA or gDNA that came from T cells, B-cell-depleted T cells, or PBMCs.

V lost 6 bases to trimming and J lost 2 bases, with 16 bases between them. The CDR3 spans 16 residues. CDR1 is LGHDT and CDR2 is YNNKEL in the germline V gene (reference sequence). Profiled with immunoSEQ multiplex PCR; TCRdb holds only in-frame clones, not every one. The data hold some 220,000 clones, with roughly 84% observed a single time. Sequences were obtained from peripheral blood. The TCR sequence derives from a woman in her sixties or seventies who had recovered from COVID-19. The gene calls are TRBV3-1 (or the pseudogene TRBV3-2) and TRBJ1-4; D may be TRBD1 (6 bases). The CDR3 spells CASRQSGGATNEKLFF. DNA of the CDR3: TGTGCCAGCAGACAGTCCGGGGGGGCGACTAATGAAAAACTGTTTTTT.